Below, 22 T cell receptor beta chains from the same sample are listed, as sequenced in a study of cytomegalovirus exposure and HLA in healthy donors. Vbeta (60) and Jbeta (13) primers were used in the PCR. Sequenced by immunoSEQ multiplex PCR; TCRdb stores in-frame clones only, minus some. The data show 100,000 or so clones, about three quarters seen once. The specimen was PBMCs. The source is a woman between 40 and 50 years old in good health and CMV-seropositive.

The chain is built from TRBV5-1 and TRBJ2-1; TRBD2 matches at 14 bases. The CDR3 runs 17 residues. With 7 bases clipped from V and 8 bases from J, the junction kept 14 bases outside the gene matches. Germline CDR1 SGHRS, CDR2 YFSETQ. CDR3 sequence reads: CASGGRKGTSGSDEQFF. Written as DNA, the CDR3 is TGCGCCAGCGGCGGTCGGAAAGGGACTAGCGGGAGCGATGAGCAGTTCTTC.

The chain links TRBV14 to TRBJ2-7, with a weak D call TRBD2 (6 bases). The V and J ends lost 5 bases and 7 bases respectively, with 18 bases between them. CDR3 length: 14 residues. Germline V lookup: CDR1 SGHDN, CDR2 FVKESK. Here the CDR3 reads CASSIWGRRDEQYF. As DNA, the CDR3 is TGTGCCAGCAGCATCTGGGGGAGGAGGGATGAGCAGTACTTC. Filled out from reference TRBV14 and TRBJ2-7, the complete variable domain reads EAGVTQFPSHSVIEKGQTVTLRCDPISGHDNLYWYRRVMGKEIKFLLHFVKESKQDESGMPNNRFLAERTGGTYSTLKVQPAELEDSGVYFCASSIWGRRDEQYFGPGTRLTVT.

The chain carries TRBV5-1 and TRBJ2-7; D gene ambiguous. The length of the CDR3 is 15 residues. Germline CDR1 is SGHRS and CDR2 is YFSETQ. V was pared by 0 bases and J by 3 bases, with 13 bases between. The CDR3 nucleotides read TGCGCCAGCAGCTTGGGCCTGGGCTGGGTCTACGAGCAGTACTTC. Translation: CASSLGLGWVYEQYF.

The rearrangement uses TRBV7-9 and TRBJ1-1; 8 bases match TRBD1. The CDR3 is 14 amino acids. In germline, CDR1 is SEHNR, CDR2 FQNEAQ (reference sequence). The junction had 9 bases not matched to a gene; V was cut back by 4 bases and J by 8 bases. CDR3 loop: CASSYLGQAKEAFF. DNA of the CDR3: TGTGCCAGCAGCTATTTGGGACAGGCCAAAGAAGCTTTCTTT.

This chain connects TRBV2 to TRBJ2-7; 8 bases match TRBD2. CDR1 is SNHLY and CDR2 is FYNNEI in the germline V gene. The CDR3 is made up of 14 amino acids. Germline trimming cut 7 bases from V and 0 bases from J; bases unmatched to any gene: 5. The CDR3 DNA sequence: TGTGCCAGCAAAACTAGCGGACTCTCCTACGAGCAGTACTTC. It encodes CASKTSGLSYEQYF.

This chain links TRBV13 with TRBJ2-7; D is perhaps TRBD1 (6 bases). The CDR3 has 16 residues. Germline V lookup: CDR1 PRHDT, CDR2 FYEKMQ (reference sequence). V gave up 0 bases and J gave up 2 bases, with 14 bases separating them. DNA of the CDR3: TGTGCCAGCAGCTTAGGCCCCGCAGGGGACGCCTACGAGCAGTACTTC. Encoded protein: CASSLGPAGDAYEQYF.

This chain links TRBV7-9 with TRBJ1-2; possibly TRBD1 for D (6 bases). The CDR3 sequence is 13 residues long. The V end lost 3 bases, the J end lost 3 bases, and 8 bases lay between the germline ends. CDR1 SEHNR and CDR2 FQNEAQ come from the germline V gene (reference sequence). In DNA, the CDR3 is TGTGCCAGCAGCTTGGCAGGGGACTATGGCTACACCTTC. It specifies CASSLAGDYGYTF.

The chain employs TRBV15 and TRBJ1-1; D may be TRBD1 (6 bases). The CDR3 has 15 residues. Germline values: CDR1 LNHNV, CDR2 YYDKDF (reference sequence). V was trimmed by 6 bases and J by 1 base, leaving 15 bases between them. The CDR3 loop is CATRYRTEANTEAFF. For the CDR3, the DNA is TGTGCCACCAGGTACCGGACAGAGGCGAACACTGAAGCTTTCTTT.

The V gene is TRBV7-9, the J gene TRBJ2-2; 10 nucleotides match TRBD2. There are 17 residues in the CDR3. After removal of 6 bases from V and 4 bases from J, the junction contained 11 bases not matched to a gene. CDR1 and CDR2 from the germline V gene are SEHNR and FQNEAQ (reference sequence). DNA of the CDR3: TGTGCCAGCAGAAGAACAGCGGGGGGGCTAAGCACCGGGGAGCTGTTTTTT. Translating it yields CASRRTAGGLSTGELFF. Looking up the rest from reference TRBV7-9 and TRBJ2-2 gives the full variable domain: DTGVSQNPRHKITKRGQNVTFRCDPISEHNRLYWYRQTLGQGPEFLTYFQNEAQLEKSRLLSDRFSAERPKGSFSTLEIQRTEQGDSAMYLCASRRTAGGLSTGELFFGEGSRLTVL.

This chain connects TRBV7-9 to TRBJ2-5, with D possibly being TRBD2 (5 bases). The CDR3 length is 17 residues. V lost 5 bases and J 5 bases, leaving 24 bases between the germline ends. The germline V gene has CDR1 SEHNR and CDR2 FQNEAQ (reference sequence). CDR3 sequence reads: CASSPRGGGSAGETQYF. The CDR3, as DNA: TGTGCCAGCAGCCCTAGAGGAGGAGGTAGCGCCGGGGAGACCCAGTACTTC.

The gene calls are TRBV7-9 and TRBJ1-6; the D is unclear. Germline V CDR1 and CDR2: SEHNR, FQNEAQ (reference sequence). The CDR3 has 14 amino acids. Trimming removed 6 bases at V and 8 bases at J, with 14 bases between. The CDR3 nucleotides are TGTGCCAGCAGTGAGGGTTTCGGCGATTCACCCCTCCACTTT. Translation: CASSEGFGDSPLHF.

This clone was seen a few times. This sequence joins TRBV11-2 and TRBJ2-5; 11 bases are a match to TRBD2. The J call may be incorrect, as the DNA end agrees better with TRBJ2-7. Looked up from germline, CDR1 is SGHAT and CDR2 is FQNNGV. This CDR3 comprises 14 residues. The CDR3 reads CASSRLAGNYEQYF. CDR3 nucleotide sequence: TGTGCCAGCAGCCGACTAGCGGGAAACTACGAGCAGTACTTC.

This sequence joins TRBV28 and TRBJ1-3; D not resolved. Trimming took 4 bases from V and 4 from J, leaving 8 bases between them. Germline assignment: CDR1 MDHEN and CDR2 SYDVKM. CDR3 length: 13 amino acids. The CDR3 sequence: CASSYPTGNTIYF. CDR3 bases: TGTGCCAGCAGTTACCCGACAGGAAACACCATATATTTT.

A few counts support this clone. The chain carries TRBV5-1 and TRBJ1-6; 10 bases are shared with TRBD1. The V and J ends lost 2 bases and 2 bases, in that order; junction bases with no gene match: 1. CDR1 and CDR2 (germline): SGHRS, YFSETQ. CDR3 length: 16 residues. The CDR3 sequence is CASSFGQGAYNSPLHF. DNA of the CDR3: TGCGCCAGCAGCTTTGGACAGGGGGCCTATAATTCACCCCTCCACTTT.

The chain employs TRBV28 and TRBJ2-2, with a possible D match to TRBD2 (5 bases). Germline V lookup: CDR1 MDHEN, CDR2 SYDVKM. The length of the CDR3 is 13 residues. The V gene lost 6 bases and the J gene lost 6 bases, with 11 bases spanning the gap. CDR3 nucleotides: TGTGCCAGCAGCTTAAGCGGCGCCGGGGAGCTGTTTTTT. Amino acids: CASSLSGAGELFF.

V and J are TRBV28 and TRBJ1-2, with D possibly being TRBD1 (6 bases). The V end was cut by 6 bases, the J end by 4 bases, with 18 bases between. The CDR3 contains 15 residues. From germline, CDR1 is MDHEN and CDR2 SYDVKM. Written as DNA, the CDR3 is TGTGCCAGCAGACCAGCGGGGGCCGACGCCTATGGCTACACCTTC. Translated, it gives CASRPAGADAYGYTF.

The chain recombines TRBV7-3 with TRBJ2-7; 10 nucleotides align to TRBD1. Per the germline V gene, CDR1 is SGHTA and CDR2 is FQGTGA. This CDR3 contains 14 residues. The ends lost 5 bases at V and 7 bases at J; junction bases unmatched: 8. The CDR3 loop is CASSPGDRGREQYF. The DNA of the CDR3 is TGTGCCAGCAGCCCGGGGGACAGGGGAAGGGAGCAGTACTTC.

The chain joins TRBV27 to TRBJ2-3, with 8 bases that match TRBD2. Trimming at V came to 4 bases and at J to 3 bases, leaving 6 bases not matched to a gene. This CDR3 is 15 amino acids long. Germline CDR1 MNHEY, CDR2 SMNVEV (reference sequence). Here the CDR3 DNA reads TGTGCCAGCAGTTCCTTGGCGGGAGGAACAGATACGCAGTATTTT. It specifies CASSSLAGGTDTQYF.

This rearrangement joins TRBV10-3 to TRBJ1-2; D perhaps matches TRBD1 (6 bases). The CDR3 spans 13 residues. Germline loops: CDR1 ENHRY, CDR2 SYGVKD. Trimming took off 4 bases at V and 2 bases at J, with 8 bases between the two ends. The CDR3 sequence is CAISGTANYGYTF. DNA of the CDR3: TGTGCCATCAGTGGGACAGCAAACTATGGCTACACCTTC.

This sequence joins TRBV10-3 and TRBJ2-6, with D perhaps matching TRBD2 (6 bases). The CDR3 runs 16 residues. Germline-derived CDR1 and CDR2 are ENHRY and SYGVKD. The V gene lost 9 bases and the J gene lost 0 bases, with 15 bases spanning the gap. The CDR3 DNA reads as TGTGCCATTAAGGGACTTACCGCCTCTGGGGCCAACGTCCTGACTTTC. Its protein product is CAIKGLTASGANVLTF.

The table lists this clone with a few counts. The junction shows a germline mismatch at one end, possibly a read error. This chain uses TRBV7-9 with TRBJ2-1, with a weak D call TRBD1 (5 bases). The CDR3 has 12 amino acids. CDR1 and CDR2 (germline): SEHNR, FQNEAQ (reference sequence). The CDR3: CSSRPGFDEQFF. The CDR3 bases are TGTTCCAGCAGGCCAGGGTTCGATGAGCAGTTCTTC.

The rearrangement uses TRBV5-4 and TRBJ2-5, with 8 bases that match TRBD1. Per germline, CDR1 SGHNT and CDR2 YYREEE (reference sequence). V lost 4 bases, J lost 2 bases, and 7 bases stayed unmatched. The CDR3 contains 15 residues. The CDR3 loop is CASSTRQGRQETQYF. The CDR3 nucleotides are TGTGCCAGCAGCACCCGACAGGGGAGACAAGAGACCCAGTACTTC.